This entry lists 21 T cell receptor beta chains sequenced from one sample in a study of OX40 agonist ivuxolimab in advanced cancers. Profiling relied on immunoSEQ multiplex PCR, and the TCRdb table lists in-frame clones only, not all of them. The table shows roughly 70,000 clones, with approximately 86% occurring only once. The sample here was CD4+ or CD8+ T cells sorted from blood, taken in a trial of the OX40 agonist ivuxolimab. The receptor set was obtained from an adult with an advanced solid tumor such as melanoma, head and neck, liver or kidney cancer.

This chain uses TRBV5-8 with TRBJ1-2; no definite D call. Germline CDR1 reads SGHTS; CDR2 reads YDEGEE. V lost 0 bases to trimming and J lost 2 bases, with 8 bases between them. The CDR3 runs 14 residues. The CDR3 region is CASSLAGSNYGYTF. CDR3 DNA: TGTGCCAGCAGCTTGGCCGGCAGCAACTATGGCTACACCTTC.

The rearrangement joins TRBV18 to TRBJ2-2; D is perhaps TRBD2 (6 bases). CDR1 is KGHSH, CDR2 LQKENI, per germline. V gave up 2 bases and J gave up 1 base, with 11 bases separating them. This CDR3 comprises 16 residues. The CDR3 DNA follows: TGTGCCAGCTCACCATTGGCGGGGAGGAACACCGGGGAGCTGTTTTTT. It specifies CASSPLAGRNTGELFF.

This chain uses TRBV27 with TRBJ2-7; 8 nucleotides line up with TRBD2. J was trimmed by 6 bases and V by 5 bases; bases with no gene match: 21. This CDR3 has 18 amino acids. Germline CDR1 and CDR2: MNHEY and SMNVEV (reference sequence). The DNA for the CDR3 is TGTGCCAGCAGTCCCCCCCTTACCGCATCCGGGACTAGGGGCGAGCAGTACTTC. Amino acid sequence: CASSPPLTASGTRGEQYF.

This chain links TRBV28 with TRBJ1-2, with 7 bases identical to TRBD1. The CDR3 has 14 amino acids. Trimming at V came to 6 bases and at J to 4 bases, leaving 8 bases not matched to a gene. Germline V gene data show CDR1 as MDHEN and CDR2 as SYDVKM. CDR3 DNA sequence: TGTGCCAGCAGCAATCAGGGGGTAGGCTATGGCTACACCTTC. This sequence encodes CASSNQGVGYGYTF.

This clone was counted only a few times. The chain is built from TRBV29-1 and TRBJ1-4; no clear D gene. V gave up 7 bases and J gave up 5 bases, with 8 bases separating them. This CDR3 spans 11 amino acids. Per the germline V gene, CDR1 is SQVTM and CDR2 is ANQGSEA. In nucleotides, the CDR3 is TGCAGCGCTGTTCTAAATGAAAAACTGTTTTTT. Translated, it gives CSAVLNEKLFF.

In DNA, the CDR3 is TGTGCCAGCAGCGGCGGGGGAGCCTCCACAGATACGCAGTATTTT. It is translated as CASSGGGASTDTQYF. The chain links TRBV5-4 to TRBJ2-3; 7 bases line up with TRBD2. CDR1 SGHNT and CDR2 YYREEE come from the germline V gene (reference sequence). With 4 bases clipped from V and 2 bases from J, the junction kept 7 bases outside the gene matches. The CDR3 consists of 15 residues. Filled out from reference TRBV5-4 and TRBJ2-3, the complete variable domain reads ETGVTQSPTHLIKTRGQQVTLRCSSQSGHNTVSWYQQALGQGPQFIFQYYREEENGRGNFPPRFSGLQFPNYSSELNVNALELDDSALYLCASSGGGASTDTQYFGPGTRLTVL.

The chain links TRBV7-2 to TRBJ2-3; 9 nucleotides line up with TRBD2. V lost 3 bases to trimming and J lost 0 bases; unmatched junction nucleotides: 4. In germline, CDR1 is SGHTA, CDR2 FQGNSA. The length of the CDR3 is 16 residues. This chain's CDR3 is CASSLTSGLSTDTQYF. The CDR3 DNA reads TGTGCCAGCAGCTTGACTAGCGGCCTTAGCACAGATACGCAGTATTTT. Filled out from reference TRBV7-2 and TRBJ2-3, the complete variable domain reads GAGVSQSPSNKVTEKGKDVELRCDPISGHTALYWYRQSLGQGLEFLIYFQGNSAPDKSGLPSDRFSAERTGGSVSTLTIQRTQQEDSAVYLCASSLTSGLSTDTQYFGPGTRLTVL.

This clone was seen a single time. The rearrangement joins TRBV19 to TRBJ2-7, with 7 bases aligning to TRBD1. The ends lost 0 bases at V and 0 bases at J; junction bases unmatched: 11. The CDR3 consists of 18 residues. Germline V CDR1 and CDR2: LNHDA, SQIVND (reference sequence). In DNA, the CDR3 is TGTGCCAGTAGTATAGATCTGAGTCGGGGACAGCACTCCTACGAGCAGTACTTC. Translated, it gives CASSIDLSRGQHSYEQYF. The entire variable domain, with the rest obtained from reference TRBV19 and TRBJ2-7, is as follows: DGGITQSPKYLFRKEGQNVTLSCEQNLNHDAMYWYRQDPGQGLRLIYYSQIVNDFQKGDIAEGYSVSREKKESFPLTVTSAQKNPTAFYLCASSIDLSRGQHSYEQYFGPGTRLTVT.

The genes are TRBV18 and TRBJ1-3; no reliable D call. The germline gives CDR1 KGHSH, CDR2 LQKENI. V gave up 3 bases and J gave up 7 bases, with 10 bases separating them. The CDR3 covers 13 residues. For the CDR3, the DNA is TGTGCCAGCTCACCGTCGAAGGAGAACACCATATATTTT. It yields the protein CASSPSKENTIYF.

The rearrangement uses TRBV6-5 and TRBJ2-7; maybe TRBD2 (6 bases). This CDR3 is built from 13 residues. The germline V gene encodes CDR1 MNHEY and CDR2 SVGAGI. V lost 6 bases to trimming and J lost 1 base, with 10 bases between them. The CDR3 DNA sequence: TGTGCCAGCAGCGAGGGACTGTCCTACGAGCAGTACTTC. Residues: CASSEGLSYEQYF.

The rearrangement joins TRBV6-1 to TRBJ2-5, with TRBD1 as a possible D gene (5 bases). CDR3 size: 16 residues. Trimming shortened V by 0 bases and J by 2 bases, and 13 bases separated the two germline ends. Germline CDR1 is MNHNS and CDR2 is SASEGT. The CDR3: CASSEALLGAQETQYF. The CDR3, as DNA: TGTGCCAGCAGTGAAGCGCTTTTAGGGGCGCAAGAGACCCAGTACTTC.

The chain carries TRBV7-3 and TRBJ2-3, with 10 positions matching TRBD1. The trim removed 3 bases at V and 4 bases at J, leaving 7 bases unmatched. CDR1 and CDR2 from the germline V gene are SGHTA and FQGTGA. The CDR3 covers 16 residues. Here the CDR3 DNA reads TGTGCCAGCAGCTTCGCCGGGACAGGGGACGCAGATACGCAGTATTTT. Translated: CASSFAGTGDADTQYF.

The V gene is TRBV6-1, the J gene TRBJ1-1; D ambiguous. Deletions cut 5 bases from V and 7 bases from J, with 11 bases between. There are 12 residues in the CDR3. CDR1 and CDR2 from the germline V gene are MNHNS and SASEGT. In DNA, the CDR3 is TGTGCCAGCAGTCGCCGGGGTTATGAAGCTTTCTTT. Translating gives CASSRRGYEAFF.

J is TRBJ2-2 and V is TRBV6-5; TRBD1 is a possible D gene (5 bases). The CDR3 has 13 amino acids. Germline CDR1 reads MNHEY; CDR2 reads SVGAGI. The germline V and J ends were trimmed by 6 bases and 4 bases, with 9 bases remaining between them. DNA of the CDR3: TGTGCCAGCAGATCAGGGCCCACCGGGGAGCTGTTTTTT. This translates into CASRSGPTGELFF.

The chain is built from TRBV10-3 and TRBJ1-1, with 7 positions matching TRBD1. CDR1 ENHRY and CDR2 SYGVKD come from the germline V gene. The junction had 8 bases not matched to a gene; V was cut back by 10 bases and J by 3 bases. The CDR3 has 13 residues. CDR3 DNA sequence: TGTGCCACCATGGGGGGACAGTACACTGAAGCTTTCTTT. Amino acids: CATMGGQYTEAFF.

V gene TRBV28 combines with J gene TRBJ2-7; no firm D call. From germline, CDR1 is MDHEN and CDR2 SYDVKM. V shed 6 bases and J shed 3 bases, with 6 bases lying between them. This CDR3 comprises 11 residues. CDR3 region: CASRTYYEQYF. The CDR3 nucleotides read TGTGCCAGCAGGACGTACTACGAGCAGTACTTC.

This rearrangement joins TRBV18 to TRBJ1-5; the D is unclear. CDR3 length: 16 amino acids. Germline V lookup: CDR1 KGHSH, CDR2 LQKENI. The V and J ends lost 4 bases and 3 bases respectively, with 16 bases between them. This CDR3 is CASSRDGRGFNQPQHF. The CDR3 DNA is TGTGCCAGCTCACGCGACGGACGGGGATTCAATCAGCCCCAGCATTTT.

This clone was found once. The chain combines TRBV6-1 with TRBJ2-1; TRBD2 agrees at 8 bases. Germline assignment: CDR1 MNHNS and CDR2 SASEGT. This CDR3 spans 14 amino acids. The V segment lost 4 bases and the J segment 9 bases; nucleotides outside the gene matches: 8. CDR3 amino acids: CASSGLATGIEQFF. DNA for the CDR3: TGTGCCAGCAGTGGACTAGCGACGGGGATTGAGCAGTTCTTC.

This sequence joins TRBV6-5 and TRBJ2-3; 8 positions match TRBD2. The CDR3 consists of 12 residues. CDR1 is MNHEY and CDR2 is SVGAGI in the germline V gene. Germline trimming cut 4 bases from V and 6 bases from J; bases unmatched to any gene: 0. The CDR3 protein is CASSSGGDTQYF. The CDR3 DNA reads as TGTGCCAGCAGTTCGGGAGGGGATACGCAGTATTTT.

This chain uses TRBV9 with TRBJ1-5, with 8 nucleotides matching TRBD1. Trimming cost V 3 bases and J 4 bases; bases outside gene matches: 6. Germline CDR1 SGDLS, CDR2 YYNGEE. The CDR3 contains 15 residues. The CDR3 coding sequence is TGTGCCAGCAGCGCAGACGGACAGGGAAATCAGCCCCAGCATTTT. Amino acid sequence: CASSADGQGNQPQHF.

The gene calls are TRBV7-2 and TRBJ1-5, with D unclear. The CDR3 totals 14 residues. The V gene lost 4 bases and the J gene lost 6 bases, with 13 bases spanning the gap. Germline V gives CDR1 SGHTA, CDR2 FQGNSA. The CDR3 region has the DNA TGTGCCAGCAGCTCGGCGCCGGAGGGTCAGCCCCAGCATTTT. Translation: CASSSAPEGQPQHF.